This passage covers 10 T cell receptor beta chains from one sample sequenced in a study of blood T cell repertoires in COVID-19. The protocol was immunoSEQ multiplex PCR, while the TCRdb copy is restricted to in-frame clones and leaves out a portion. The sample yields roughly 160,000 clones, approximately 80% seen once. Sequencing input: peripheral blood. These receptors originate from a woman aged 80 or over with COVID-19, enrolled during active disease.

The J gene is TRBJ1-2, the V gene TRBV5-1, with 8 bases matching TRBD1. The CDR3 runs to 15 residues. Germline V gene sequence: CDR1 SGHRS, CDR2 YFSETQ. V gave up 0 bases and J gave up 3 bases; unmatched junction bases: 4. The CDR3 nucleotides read TGCGCCAGCAGCTTGGACAGGGGGGAGGACTATGGCTACACCTTC. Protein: CASSLDRGEDYGYTF.

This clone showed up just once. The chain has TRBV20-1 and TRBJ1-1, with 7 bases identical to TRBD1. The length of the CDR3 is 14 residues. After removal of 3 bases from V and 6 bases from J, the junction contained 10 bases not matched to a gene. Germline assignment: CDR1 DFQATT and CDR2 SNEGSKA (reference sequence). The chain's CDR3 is CSASAPSTGPEAFF. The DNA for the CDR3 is TGCAGTGCTAGTGCCCCCTCGACAGGGCCTGAAGCTTTCTTT.

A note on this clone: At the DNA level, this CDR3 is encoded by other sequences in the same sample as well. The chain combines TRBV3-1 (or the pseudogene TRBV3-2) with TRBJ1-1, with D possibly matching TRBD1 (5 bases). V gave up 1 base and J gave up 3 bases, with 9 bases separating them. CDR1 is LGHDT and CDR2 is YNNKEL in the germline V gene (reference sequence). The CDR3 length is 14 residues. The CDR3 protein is CASSQVGGDTEAFF. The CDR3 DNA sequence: TGTGCCAGCAGCCAAGTGGGAGGGGACACTGAAGCTTTCTTT.

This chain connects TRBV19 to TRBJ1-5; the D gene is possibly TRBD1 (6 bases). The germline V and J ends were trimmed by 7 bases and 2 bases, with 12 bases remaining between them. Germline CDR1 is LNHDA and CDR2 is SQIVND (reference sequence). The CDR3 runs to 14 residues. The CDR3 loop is CASNYRAGNQPQHF. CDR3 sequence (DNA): TGTGCCAGTAACTACAGGGCCGGCAATCAGCCCCAGCATTTT.

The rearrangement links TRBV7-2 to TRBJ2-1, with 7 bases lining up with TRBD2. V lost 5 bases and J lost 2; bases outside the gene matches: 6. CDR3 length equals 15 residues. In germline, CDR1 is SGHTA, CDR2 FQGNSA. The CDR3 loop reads CASSVMRGTYNEQFF. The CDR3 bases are TGTGCCAGCAGCGTGATGCGGGGGACCTACAATGAGCAGTTCTTC.

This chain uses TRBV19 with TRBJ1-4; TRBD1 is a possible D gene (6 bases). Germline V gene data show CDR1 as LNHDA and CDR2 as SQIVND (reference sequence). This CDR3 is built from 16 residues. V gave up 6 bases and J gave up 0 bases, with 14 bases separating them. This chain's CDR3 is CASRKDRITTNEKLFF. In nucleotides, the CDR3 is TGTGCCAGTAGGAAGGACAGAATAACAACTAATGAAAAACTGTTTTTT.

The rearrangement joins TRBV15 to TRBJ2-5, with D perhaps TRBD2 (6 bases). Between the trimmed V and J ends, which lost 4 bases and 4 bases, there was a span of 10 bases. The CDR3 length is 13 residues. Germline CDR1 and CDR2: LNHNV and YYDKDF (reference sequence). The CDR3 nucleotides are TGTGCCACCAGCAATCGGGGGAGAGAGACCCAGTACTTC. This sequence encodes CATSNRGRETQYF.

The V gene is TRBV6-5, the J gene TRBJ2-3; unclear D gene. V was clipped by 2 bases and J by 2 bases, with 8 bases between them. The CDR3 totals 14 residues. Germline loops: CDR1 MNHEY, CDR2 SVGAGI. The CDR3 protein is CASSYGPLTDTQYF. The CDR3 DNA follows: TGTGCCAGCAGTTACGGGCCGCTCACAGATACGCAGTATTTT.

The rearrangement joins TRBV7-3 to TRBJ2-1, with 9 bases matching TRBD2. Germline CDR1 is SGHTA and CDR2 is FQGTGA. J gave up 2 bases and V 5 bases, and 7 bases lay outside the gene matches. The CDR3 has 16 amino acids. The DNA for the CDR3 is TGTGCCAGCAGCCCGGGACTAGCAACCGCCTACAATGAGCAGTTCTTC. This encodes CASSPGLATAYNEQFF.

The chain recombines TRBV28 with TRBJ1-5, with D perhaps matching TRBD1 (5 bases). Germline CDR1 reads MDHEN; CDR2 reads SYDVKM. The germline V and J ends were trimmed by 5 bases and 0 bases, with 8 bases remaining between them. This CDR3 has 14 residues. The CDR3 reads CASSITGSNQPQHF. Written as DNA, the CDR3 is TGTGCCAGCAGTATCACAGGTAGCAATCAGCCCCAGCATTTT.